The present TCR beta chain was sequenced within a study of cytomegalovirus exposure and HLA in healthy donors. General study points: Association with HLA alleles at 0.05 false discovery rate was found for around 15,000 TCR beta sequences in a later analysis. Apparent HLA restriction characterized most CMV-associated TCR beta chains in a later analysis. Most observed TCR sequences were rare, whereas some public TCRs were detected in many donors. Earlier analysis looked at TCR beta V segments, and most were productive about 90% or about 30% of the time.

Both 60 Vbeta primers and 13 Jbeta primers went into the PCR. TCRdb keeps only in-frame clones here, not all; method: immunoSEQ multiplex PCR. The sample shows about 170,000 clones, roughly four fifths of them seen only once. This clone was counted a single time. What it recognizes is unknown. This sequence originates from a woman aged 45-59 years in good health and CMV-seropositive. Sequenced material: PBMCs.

CDR3 nucleotides: TGTGCCAGCTCACCCCCCTCGCGGGGCACAGATACGCAGTATTTT. This encodes CASSPPSRGTDTQYF. The chain is built from TRBV18 and TRBJ2-3, with a weak D call TRBD2 (5 bases). This CDR3 has 15 amino acids. V dropped 3 bases and J dropped 1 base, with 11 bases sitting between them. The germline V gene has CDR1 KGHSH and CDR2 LQKENI.